This entry lists 2 T cell receptor beta chains sequenced from one sample in a study of shared clonotypes between healthy human individuals. Some clones are missing from TCRdb's copy, which holds only in-frame ones; the method was immunoSEQ multiplex PCR. This sample has about 1.1 million clones, with around three quarters found just once. The source material was memory CD4+ T cells from PBMCs. The subset was: CD45RA-negative fraction. The source is a man in his late teens or twenties in good health. Some clones in this sample may be carry-over from other donors' samples.

The CDR3 region has the DNA TGCGCCAGCAGCCCTCGGACTATCACAGGGACTGAAGCTTTCTTT. Protein product: CASSPRTITGTEAFF. V and J are TRBV5-1 and TRBJ1-1; TRBD1 is a possible D gene (6 bases). V was shortened by 4 bases and J by 5 bases, with 18 bases between the two germline ends. The CDR3 runs to 15 residues. Germline V lookup: CDR1 SGHRS, CDR2 YFSETQ.

The chain combines TRBV25-1 with TRBJ1-4, with D uncertain. Germline CDR1 is MGHDK and CDR2 is SYGVNS. The CDR3 totals 14 residues. Trimming pared 6 bases from V and 10 bases from J, leaving 18 bases between. CDR3 sequence reads: CASRPRGSVGKLFF. The CDR3 bases are TGTGCCAGCAGGCCTCGGGGTTCAGTGGGAAAACTGTTTTTT.